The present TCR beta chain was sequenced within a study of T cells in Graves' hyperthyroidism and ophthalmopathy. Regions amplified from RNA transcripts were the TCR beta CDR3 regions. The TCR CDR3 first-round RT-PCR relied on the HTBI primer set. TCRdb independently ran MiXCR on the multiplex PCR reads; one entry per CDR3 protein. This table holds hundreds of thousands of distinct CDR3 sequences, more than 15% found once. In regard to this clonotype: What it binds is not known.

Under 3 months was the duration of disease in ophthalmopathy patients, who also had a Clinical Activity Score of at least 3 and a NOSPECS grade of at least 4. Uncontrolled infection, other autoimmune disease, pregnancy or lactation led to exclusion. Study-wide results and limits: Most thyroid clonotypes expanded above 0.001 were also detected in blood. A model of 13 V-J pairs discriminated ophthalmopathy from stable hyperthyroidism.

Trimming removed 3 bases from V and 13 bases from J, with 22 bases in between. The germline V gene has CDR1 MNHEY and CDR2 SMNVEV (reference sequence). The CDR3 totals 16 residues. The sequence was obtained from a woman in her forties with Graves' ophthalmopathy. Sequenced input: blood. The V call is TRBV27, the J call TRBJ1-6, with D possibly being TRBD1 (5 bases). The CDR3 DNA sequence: TGTGCCAGCAGTTTGGCAGCAGGGTTCCCGAGAGGGCCCCTCCACTTT. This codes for CASSLAAGFPRGPLHF.